This T cell receptor beta chain was captured by sequencing in a study of blood T cell repertoires in COVID-19. In the study overall: COVID-19 samples from acute and convalescent phases originated in the United States, Italy and Spain. The cDNA or gDNA used as material had been derived from T cells, B-cell-depleted T cells, or PBMCs.

Germline trimming cut 7 bases from V and 5 bases from J; bases unmatched to any gene: 13. This CDR3 is built from 16 residues. Germline V CDR1 and CDR2: ENHRY, SYGVKD. Here immunoSEQ multiplex PCR was the method, and the copy in TCRdb shows in-frame clones only, minus some. The repertoire consists of roughly 190,000 clones, with 85% to 90% occurring once and the leading ten covering roughly 7.7%. The TCR comes from a woman between 55 and 75 years old with acute or convalescent COVID-19. The sequencing input was peripheral blood. The chain is built from TRBV10-3 and TRBJ1-1; TRBD1 agrees at 10 bases. CDR3 sequence: CAIKGAKVGQGTEAFF. The CDR3 DNA is TGTGCCATCAAGGGTGCCAAGGTGGGACAGGGGACTGAAGCTTTCTTT.